One sample yielded the 8 T cell receptor beta chains listed below, sequenced in a study of T cells in Graves' hyperthyroidism and ophthalmopathy. Amplification yielded TCR beta CDR3 regions, with RNA transcripts as the source. The TCR CDR3 first-round RT-PCR relied on the HTBI primer set. TCRdb ran MiXCR on the multiplex PCR reads and lists one entry per CDR3 protein. The table records 600,000 or so distinct CDR3 sequences, just over 45% of them present only once. Sequenced input: peripheral blood or thyroid tissue (not recorded which). These receptors were taken from a woman aged 18-29 years with Graves' hyperthyroidism.

In regard to this clonotype: A single base separates this from a much larger clone, so it may be a read error. The chain couples TRBV24-1 to TRBJ1-1; D is undetermined. V was shortened by 4 bases and J by 1 base, with 12 bases between the two germline ends. The length of the CDR3 is 15 residues. The germline V gene encodes CDR1 KGHDR and CDR2 SFDVKD. DNA for the CDR3: TGTGCCACCAGTGAGGATACCGGGTCGAACACTGAAGCTTTCTTT. It codes for CATSEDTGSNTEAFF.

This chain uses TRBV12-1 with TRBJ1-1. TRBV12-1 is a recognized pseudogene. The CDR3 is 14 amino acids. CDR3 protein: CASSFGLQNTEAFF. CDR3 DNA sequence: TGTGCCAGCAGCTTTGGTTTACAGAACACTGAAGCTTTCTTT.

This clonotype was found a few times. This rearrangement joins TRBV10-3 to TRBJ1-2; weak D call: TRBD1 (6 bases). V was pared by 3 bases and J by 7 bases, with 18 bases between. The CDR3 spans 15 residues. The germline CDR1 and CDR2 sequences are ENHRY and SYGVKD. This CDR3 reads CAISDPLPGASGYTF. CDR3 coding DNA: TGTGCCATCAGTGACCCCCTGCCGGGGGCTAGTGGCTACACCTTC.

At least ten counts were recorded for this clonotype. This chain links TRBV29-1 with TRBJ1-1; weak D call: TRBD1 (5 bases). The CDR3 has 13 residues. V dropped 4 bases and J dropped 5 bases, with 14 bases sitting between them. CDR1 SQVTM and CDR2 ANQGSEA come from the germline V gene. CDR3 coding DNA: TGCAGCGTTGCCGACTCCGGGGCGACTGAAGCTTTCTTT. Translation: CSVADSGATEAFF.

In its sample, this clonotype was seen a few times. The rearrangement uses TRBV12-3 or TRBV12-4 and TRBJ1-2; the D gene is possibly TRBD1 (5 bases). CDR3 length: 12 residues. In DNA form, the CDR3 reads TGTGCTAGTGGTTTGGGCAGGGACGGCTACACCTTC. This translates into CASGLGRDGYTF.

Regarding this clonotype: The junction differs from germline at one of its ends, possibly a read error. The V and J genes are TRBV5-6 and TRBJ2-7; TRBD1 might be the D (6 bases). The length of the CDR3 is 15 residues. CDR1 and CDR2 from the germline V gene are SGHDT and YYEEEE. CDR3 in amino acids: CTSSPTGRGFYEQYF. The CDR3 DNA sequence: TGTACCAGCAGCCCGACAGGAAGGGGTTTCTACGAGCAGTACTTC.

The rearrangement links TRBV25-1 to TRBJ1-2; possibly TRBD1 for D (5 bases). V was pared by 6 bases and J by 6 bases, with 14 bases between. CDR1 MGHDK and CDR2 SYGVNS come from the germline V gene. CDR3 length: 13 residues. The CDR3 DNA reads as TGTGCCAGCAGCCGCGGGGCAGGGAATGGCTACACCTTC. Translating gives CASSRGAGNGYTF.

This clonotype came up many times. CDR3 bases: TGTGCCAGCAGCGTAGATGGGGATAATTCACCCCTCCACTTT. This sequence encodes CASSVDGDNSPLHF. V gene TRBV2 combines with J gene TRBJ1-6; D unresolved. The CDR3 has 14 amino acids. The germline V gene encodes CDR1 SNHLY and CDR2 FYNNEI. V lost 6 bases to trimming and J lost 5 bases, with 11 bases between them.